One and the same sample provided the 20 T cell receptor beta chains below, sequenced in a study of T cell therapy after organ transplantation. Indicated time point: 20-29 weeks after completion of therapy. The antigens these receptors bind are not known. Using immunoSEQ multiplex PCR, the repertoire was profiled, and TCRdb retains in-frame clones only, with some absent. The profile covers approximately 15,000 clones, with about 85% appearing a single time and about a third taken by the ten largest. The specimen was CD8+ T cells from blood, collected after autologous CMV-specific T cell therapy. Every receptor here comes from a human patient who had received a solid organ transplant and had CMV disease. T cells may partly derive from the graft donor.

The chain uses TRBV19 and TRBJ2-1, with D maybe TRBD1 (6 bases). Per the germline V gene, CDR1 is LNHDA and CDR2 is SQIVND (reference sequence). V was cut by 3 bases and J by 6 bases, with 12 bases left in between. CDR3 length: 14 amino acids. The CDR3 coding sequence is TGTGCCAGTAGTATGACCTCCAGGGGCAATGAGCAGTTCTTC. As protein: CASSMTSRGNEQFF.

V is TRBV4-2 and J is TRBJ2-1, with TRBD2 matching over 10 bases. This CDR3 has 16 amino acids. Per the germline V gene, CDR1 is LGHNA and CDR2 is YNFKEQ. Trimming cost V 1 base and J 8 bases; bases outside gene matches: 8. CDR3 in amino acids: CASSQGSGGAFDEQFF. The CDR3, as DNA: TGTGCCAGCAGCCAAGGGAGCGGGGGGGCCTTTGATGAGCAGTTCTTC.

The chain has TRBV4-2 and TRBJ2-7; D possibly corresponds to TRBD1 (6 bases). V shed 4 bases and J shed 7 bases, with 17 bases lying between them. The CDR3 consists of 14 residues. CDR1 and CDR2 (germline): LGHNA, YNFKEQ. CDR3 sequence (DNA): TGTGCCAGCAGCCTTCCCTACGACAGGCCTGAGCAGTACTTC. Amino acid sequence: CASSLPYDRPEQYF.

V gene TRBV4-1 combines with J gene TRBJ2-3; D is ambiguous. The CDR3 covers 15 residues. CDR1 is MGHRA and CDR2 is YSYEKL in the germline V gene. V was pared by 4 bases and J by 6 bases, with 17 bases between. DNA for the CDR3: TGCGCCAGCAGCCGATCTCAGCGCCTCAAGGATACGCAGTATTTT. Protein product: CASSRSQRLKDTQYF.

The chain joins TRBV2 to TRBJ2-2; D gene uncertain. CDR1 SNHLY and CDR2 FYNNEI come from the germline V gene. V was shortened by 1 base and J by 3 bases, with 15 bases between the two germline ends. CDR3 size: 17 residues. The CDR3: CASSEGRYEVDTGELFF. In DNA form, the CDR3 reads TGTGCCAGCAGTGAAGGAAGGTACGAGGTCGACACCGGGGAGCTGTTTTTT.

The table lists this clone with a few counts. V gene TRBV13 combines with J gene TRBJ2-7, with D perhaps assigned TRBD1 or TRBD2 (5 bases each). The V end was cut by 3 bases, the J end by 6 bases, with 15 bases between. Germline CDR1 PRHDT, CDR2 FYEKMQ (reference sequence). CDR3 length equals 14 residues. For the CDR3, the DNA is TGTGCCAGCAGCTTGGGGGAGCTAGCACCCGAGCAGTACTTC. This gives the protein CASSLGELAPEQYF.

A single count supports this clone. The chain links TRBV14 to TRBJ2-7; the D gene is possibly TRBD2 (6 bases). The CDR3 totals 15 residues. V lost 3 bases and J 2 bases, leaving 14 bases between the germline ends. Germline CDR1 reads SGHDN; CDR2 reads FVKESK. The DNA of the CDR3 is TGTGCCAGCAGCCACCCCTTGGCGGGGACCTACGAGCAGTACTTC. Translated, it gives CASSHPLAGTYEQYF.

The chain joins TRBV5-4 to TRBJ2-3; no clear D gene. V was clipped by 2 bases and J by 5 bases, with 6 bases between them. The CDR3 spans 12 residues. Germline V lookup: CDR1 SGHNT, CDR2 YYREEE (reference sequence). The CDR3 DNA reads TGTGCCAGCAGCTTCGGCCTAGATACGCAGTATTTT. This encodes CASSFGLDTQYF. Looking up the rest from reference TRBV5-4 and TRBJ2-3 gives the full variable domain: ETGVTQSPTHLIKTRGQQVTLRCSSQSGHNTVSWYQQALGQGPQFIFQYYREEENGRGNFPPRFSGLQFPNYSSELNVNALELDDSALYLCASSFGLDTQYFGPGTRLTVL.

This chain uses TRBV6-1 with TRBJ1-5; TRBD1 aligns across 9 bases. The CDR3 sequence is 14 residues long. The V gene's germline CDR1 is MNHNS and CDR2 SASEGT. V lost 6 bases to trimming and J lost 6 bases; unmatched junction nucleotides: 6. As DNA, the CDR3 is TGTGCCAGCAGGTGGACAGGGGAGGCTCAGCCCCAGCATTTT. Its translation: CASRWTGEAQPQHF.

This sequence joins TRBV5-6 and TRBJ2-5, with TRBD2 identical over 9 bases. V lost 2 bases to trimming and J lost 7 bases; unmatched junction nucleotides: 12. CDR3 size: 16 residues. Looked up from germline, CDR1 is SGHDT and CDR2 is YYEEEE. CDR3 sequence reads: CASSFSSGGILGTQYF. CDR3 nucleotide sequence: TGTGCCAGCAGCTTCTCAAGCGGGGGGATTTTGGGGACCCAGTACTTC.

The V call is TRBV7-9, the J call TRBJ2-5; D is uncertain. The DNA end lines up better with TRBJ2-7; the J call may be wrong. The germline V gene has CDR1 SEHNR and CDR2 FQNEAQ (reference sequence). The CDR3 consists of 13 residues. This CDR3 is CASTGPTSYEQYF. CDR3 DNA sequence: TGTGCCAGCACCGGCCCAACCTCCTACGAGCAGTACTTC.

The CDR3 here is CASSQEIARSLEQYF. The CDR3 nucleotides read TGCGCCAGCAGCCAAGAAATAGCCCGAAGCCTCGAGCAGTACTTC. The rearrangement links TRBV4-3 to TRBJ2-5; D call uncertain. The DNA end is more similar to TRBJ2-7, so the J call may be wrong. The germline gives CDR1 LGHNA, CDR2 YSLEER. The CDR3 runs 15 residues.

The J gene is TRBJ2-2, the V gene TRBV2; tentatively, D is TRBD1 (6 bases). CDR3 length: 14 residues. The V gene lost 6 bases and the J gene lost 1 base, with 9 bases spanning the gap. Germline CDR1 reads SNHLY; CDR2 reads FYNNEI. As DNA, the CDR3 is TGTGCCAGCAGCCCGGGACAGAACACCGGGGAGCTGTTTTTT. As protein: CASSPGQNTGELFF. The whole variable domain, filled in from reference TRBV2 and TRBJ2-2, reads EPEVTQTPSHQVTQMGQEVILRCVPISNHLYFYWYRQILGQKVEFLVSFYNNEISEKSEIFDDQFSVERPDGSNFTLKIRSTKLEDSAMYFCASSPGQNTGELFFGEGSRLTVL.

This clone has just a few counts. The V and J genes are TRBV5-4 and TRBJ1-2; D not certain. The CDR3 has 14 amino acids. The V and J ends lost 0 bases and 4 bases respectively, with 10 bases between them. CDR1 is SGHNT and CDR2 is YYREEE in the germline V gene (reference sequence). The DNA for the CDR3 is TGTGCCAGCAGCTTGGGGACGAGCCGCTATGGCTACACCTTC. It specifies CASSLGTSRYGYTF. Full variable domain (remainder filled in from reference TRBV5-4 and TRBJ1-2): ETGVTQSPTHLIKTRGQQVTLRCSSQSGHNTVSWYQQALGQGPQFIFQYYREEENGRGNFPPRFSGLQFPNYSSELNVNALELDDSALYLCASSLGTSRYGYTFGSGTRLTVV.

The chain uses TRBV7-3 and TRBJ2-2; D not resolved. There are 14 residues in the CDR3. Per the germline V gene, CDR1 is SGHTA and CDR2 is FQGTGA. Trimming took off 3 bases at V and 6 bases at J, with 11 bases between the two ends. The CDR3 DNA reads as TGTGCCAGCAGCTTGATCGGGTCTTCCGGGGAGCTGTTTTTT. It codes for CASSLIGSSGELFF.

The chain is built from TRBV16 and TRBJ1-1; D is undetermined. Between the trimmed V and J ends, which lost 4 bases and 1 base, there was a span of 13 bases. From germline, CDR1 is KGHSY and CDR2 FQNENV. The CDR3 loop spans 15 amino acids. The CDR3 bases are TGTGCCAGCAGCCTTGGGCTCAGGTCGAACACTGAAGCTTTCTTT. This gives the protein CASSLGLRSNTEAFF.

The CDR3 reads CASTLTGGNQPQHF. In nucleotides, the CDR3 is TGTGCCAGTACCCTGACAGGGGGCAATCAGCCCCAGCATTTT. The chain combines TRBV19 with TRBJ1-5, with 8 bases aligning to TRBD1. Losses at the gene ends were 7 bases for V and 2 bases for J; bases not matched to a gene: 4. This CDR3 is built from 14 residues. Germline V gene lookup returns CDR1 LNHDA and CDR2 SQIVND (reference sequence).

The chain uses TRBV11-1 and TRBJ2-2; 14 positions match TRBD2. Per germline, CDR1 SGHAT and CDR2 FQDESV (reference sequence). V lost 6 bases, J lost 4 bases, and 13 bases stayed unmatched. The CDR3 is 19 amino acids. The CDR3 here is CASRPRLAGGPASTGELFF. The CDR3 DNA reads TGTGCCAGCAGGCCACGACTAGCGGGAGGGCCCGCGAGCACCGGGGAGCTGTTTTTT.

The chain has TRBV5-5 and TRBJ2-7; tentatively, D is TRBD1 (7 bases). Germline V CDR1 and CDR2: SGHKS, YYEKEE (reference sequence). The V end lost 0 bases, the J end lost 3 bases, and 19 bases lay between the germline ends. The CDR3 is made up of 17 amino acids. DNA for the CDR3: TGTGCCAGCAGCTTGGCAGGGGGGACAGCGGTAATCTACGAGCAGTACTTC. Protein product: CASSLAGGTAVIYEQYF.

Here the CDR3 reads CATSPPPRETQYF. CDR3 DNA sequence: TGTGCCACCAGCCCACCCCCCCGAGAGACCCAGTACTTC. The V and J genes are TRBV15 and TRBJ2-5; no clear D. The V end was cut by 5 bases, the J end by 4 bases, with 11 bases between. Germline CDR1 reads LNHNV; CDR2 reads YYDKDF (reference sequence). The CDR3 consists of 13 residues.